Below, one TCR beta chain is given with its context. Per germline, CDR1 SGHTA and CDR2 FQGNSA. The CDR3 extends over 15 amino acids. V shed 2 bases, J shed 4 bases, and the junction held 7 bases outside the gene matches. This sample was taken from a study of blood T cell repertoires in COVID-19. The protocol was immunoSEQ multiplex PCR, while the TCRdb copy is restricted to in-frame clones and leaves out a portion. Of hundreds of thousands of clones in the sample, 65% to 90% were seen once. The origin of this receptor is a woman aged 50 to 60 with acute or convalescent COVID-19. The chain links TRBV7-2 to TRBJ2-5; 7 bases are a match to TRBD2. Sequenced material: peripheral blood. CDR3 residues: CASSLRTRGRETQYF. The CDR3 bases are TGTGCCAGCAGCTTAAGGACTAGGGGTCGAGAGACCCAGTACTTC.